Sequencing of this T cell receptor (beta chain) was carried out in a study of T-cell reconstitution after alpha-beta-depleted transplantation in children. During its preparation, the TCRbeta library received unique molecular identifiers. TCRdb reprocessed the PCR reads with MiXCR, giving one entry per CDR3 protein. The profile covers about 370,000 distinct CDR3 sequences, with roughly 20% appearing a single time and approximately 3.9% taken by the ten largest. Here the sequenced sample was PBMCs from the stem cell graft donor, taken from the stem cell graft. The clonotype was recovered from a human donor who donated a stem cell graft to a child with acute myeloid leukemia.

CDR3 coding DNA: TGTGCCAGCAGCGAACCCCGAGGACTAGGGGAGACCCAGTACTTC. Translating it yields CASSEPRGLGETQYF. The chain has TRBV2 and TRBJ2-5, with 7 nucleotides matching TRBD2. With V trimmed by 6 bases and J by 5 bases, 12 bases remained unmatched. The germline V gene has CDR1 SNHLY and CDR2 FYNNEI. This CDR3 is built from 15 residues. Together with reference TRBV2 and TRBJ2-5, the CDR3 gives the full variable domain: EPEVTQTPSHQVTQMGQEVILRCVPISNHLYFYWYRQILGQKVEFLVSFYNNEISEKSEIFDDQFSVERPDGSNFTLKIRSTKLEDSAMYFCASSEPRGLGETQYFGPGTRLLVL.